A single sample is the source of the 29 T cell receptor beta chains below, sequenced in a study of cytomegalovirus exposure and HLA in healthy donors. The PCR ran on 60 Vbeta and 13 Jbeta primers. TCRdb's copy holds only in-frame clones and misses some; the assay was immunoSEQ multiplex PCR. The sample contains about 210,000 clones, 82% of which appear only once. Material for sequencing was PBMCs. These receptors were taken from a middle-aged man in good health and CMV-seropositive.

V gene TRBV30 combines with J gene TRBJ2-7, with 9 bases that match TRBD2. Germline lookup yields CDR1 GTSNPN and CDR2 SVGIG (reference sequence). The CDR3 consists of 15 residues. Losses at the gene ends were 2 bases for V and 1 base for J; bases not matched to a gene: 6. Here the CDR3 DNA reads TGTGCCTGGAGTTCATCAGCGGGGGGATCCTACGAGCAGTACTTC. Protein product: CAWSSSAGGSYEQYF.

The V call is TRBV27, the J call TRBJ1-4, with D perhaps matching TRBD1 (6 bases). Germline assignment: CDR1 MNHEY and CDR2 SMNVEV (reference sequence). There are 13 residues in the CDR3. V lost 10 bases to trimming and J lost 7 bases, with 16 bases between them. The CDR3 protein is CATRGQRGEKLFF. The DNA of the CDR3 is TGTGCCACACGAGGACAGAGAGGTGAAAAACTGTTTTTT.

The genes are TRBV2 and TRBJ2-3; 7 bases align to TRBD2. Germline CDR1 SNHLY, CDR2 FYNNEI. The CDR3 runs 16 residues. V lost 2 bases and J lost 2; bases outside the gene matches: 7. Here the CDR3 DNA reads TGTGCCAGCAGTGAATCGGGGCGGGAGATCACAGATACGCAGTATTTT. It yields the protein CASSESGREITDTQYF. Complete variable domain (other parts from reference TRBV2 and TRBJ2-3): EPEVTQTPSHQVTQMGQEVILRCVPISNHLYFYWYRQILGQKVEFLVSFYNNEISEKSEIFDDQFSVERPDGSNFTLKIRSTKLEDSAMYFCASSESGREITDTQYFGPGTRLTVL.

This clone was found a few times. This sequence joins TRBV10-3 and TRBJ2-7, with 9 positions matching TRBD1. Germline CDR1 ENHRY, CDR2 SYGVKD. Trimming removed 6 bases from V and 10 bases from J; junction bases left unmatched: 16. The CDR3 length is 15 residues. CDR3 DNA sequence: TGTGCCATCAGCGCCGTAGACAGGGGGTCGGGAGGACAGTACTTC. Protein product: CAISAVDRGSGGQYF.

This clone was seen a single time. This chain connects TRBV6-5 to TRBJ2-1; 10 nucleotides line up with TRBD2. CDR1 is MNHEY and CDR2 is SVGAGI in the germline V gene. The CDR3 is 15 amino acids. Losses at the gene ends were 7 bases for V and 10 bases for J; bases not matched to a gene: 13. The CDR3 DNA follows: TGTGCCAGCACTGAGCGGCTAGCGGGAGCACGGGAGCAGTTCTTC. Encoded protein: CASTERLAGAREQFF.

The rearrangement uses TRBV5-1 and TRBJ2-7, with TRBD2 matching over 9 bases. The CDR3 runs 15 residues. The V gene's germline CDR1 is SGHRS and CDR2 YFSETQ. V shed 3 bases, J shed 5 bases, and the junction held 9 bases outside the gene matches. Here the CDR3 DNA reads TGCGCCAGCAGCTGGGCGGGAGGGCCCCTTGACGAGCAGTACGTC. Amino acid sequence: CASSWAGGPLDEQYV.

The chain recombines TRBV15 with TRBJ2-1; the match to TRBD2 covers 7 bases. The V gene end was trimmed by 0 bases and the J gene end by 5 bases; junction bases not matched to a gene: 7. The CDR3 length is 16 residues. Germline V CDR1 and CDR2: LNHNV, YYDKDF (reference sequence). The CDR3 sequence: CATSRDKLAPNNEQFF. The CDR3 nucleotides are TGTGCCACCAGCAGAGATAAACTAGCGCCCAACAATGAGCAGTTCTTC.

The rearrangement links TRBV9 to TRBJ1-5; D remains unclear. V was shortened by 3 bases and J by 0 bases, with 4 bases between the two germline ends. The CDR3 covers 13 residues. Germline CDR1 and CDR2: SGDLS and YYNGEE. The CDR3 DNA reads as TGTGCCAGCAGCGACGGTAGCAATCAGCCCCAGCATTTT. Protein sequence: CASSDGSNQPQHF. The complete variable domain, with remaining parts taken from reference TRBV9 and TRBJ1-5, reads DSGVTQTPKHLITATGQRVTLRCSPRSGDLSVYWYQQSLDQGLQFLIQYYNGEERAKGNILERFSAQQFPDLHSELNLSSLELGDSALYFCASSDGSNQPQHFGDGTRLSIL.

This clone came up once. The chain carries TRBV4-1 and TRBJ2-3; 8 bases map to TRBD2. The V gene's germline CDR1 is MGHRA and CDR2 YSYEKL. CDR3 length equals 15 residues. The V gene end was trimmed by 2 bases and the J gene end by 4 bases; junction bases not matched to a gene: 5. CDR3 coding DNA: TGCGCCAGCAGCCAACGCGGGAGGAGTGCAGATACGCAGTATTTT. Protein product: CASSQRGRSADTQYF.

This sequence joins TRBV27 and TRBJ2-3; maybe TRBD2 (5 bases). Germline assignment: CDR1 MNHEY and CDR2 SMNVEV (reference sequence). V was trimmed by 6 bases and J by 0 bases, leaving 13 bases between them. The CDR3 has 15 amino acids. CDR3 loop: CASSLKRSSTDTQYF. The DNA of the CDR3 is TGTGCCAGCAGCTTGAAGCGGAGTAGCACAGATACGCAGTATTTT.

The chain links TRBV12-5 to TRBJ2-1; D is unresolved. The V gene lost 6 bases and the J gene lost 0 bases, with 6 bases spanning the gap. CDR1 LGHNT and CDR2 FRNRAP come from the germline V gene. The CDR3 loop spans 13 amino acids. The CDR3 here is CASGTFSYNEQFF. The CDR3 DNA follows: TGTGCTAGTGGGACATTCTCCTACAATGAGCAGTTCTTC.

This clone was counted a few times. CDR3 protein: CAWSRDRPYGYTF. In DNA form, the CDR3 reads TGTGCCTGGAGCCGGGACAGACCCTATGGCTACACCTTC. The J gene is TRBJ1-2, the V gene TRBV30; 7 positions agree with TRBD1. The V gene's germline CDR1 is GTSNPN and CDR2 SVGIG (reference sequence). The CDR3 is 13 residues long. The V and J ends lost 3 bases and 4 bases, in that order; junction bases with no gene match: 5.

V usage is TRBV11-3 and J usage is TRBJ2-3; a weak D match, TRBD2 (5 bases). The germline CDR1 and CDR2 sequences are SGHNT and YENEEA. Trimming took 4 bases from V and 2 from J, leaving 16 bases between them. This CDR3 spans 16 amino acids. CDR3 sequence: CASSYSLGEITDTQYF. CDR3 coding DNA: TGTGCCAGCAGCTACAGCCTCGGGGAGATCACAGATACGCAGTATTTT.

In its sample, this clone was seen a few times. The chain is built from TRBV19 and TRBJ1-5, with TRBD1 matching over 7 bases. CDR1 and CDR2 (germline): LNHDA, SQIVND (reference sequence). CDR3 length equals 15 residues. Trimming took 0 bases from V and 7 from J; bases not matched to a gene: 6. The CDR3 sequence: CASSIEVDRTQPQHF. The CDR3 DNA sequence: TGTGCCAGTAGTATAGAGGTGGACAGGACGCAGCCCCAGCATTTT.

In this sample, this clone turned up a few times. In nucleotides, the CDR3 is TGTGCCAGCAGCTTCAATCGTGGGGCCCTAGCGGGAGGGAATTCCTACGAGCAGTACTTC. It specifies CASSFNRGALAGGNSYEQYF. The genes are TRBV7-8 and TRBJ2-7; 12 nucleotides agree with TRBD2. V was pared by 3 bases and J by 1 base, with 16 bases of the junction left unmatched. The CDR3 contains 20 residues. Germline CDR1 and CDR2: SGHVS and FQNEAQ.

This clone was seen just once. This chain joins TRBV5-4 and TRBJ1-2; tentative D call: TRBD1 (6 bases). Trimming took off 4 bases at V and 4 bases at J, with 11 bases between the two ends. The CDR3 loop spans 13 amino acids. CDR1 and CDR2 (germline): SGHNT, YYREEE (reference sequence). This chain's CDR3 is CASSPGHVYGYTF. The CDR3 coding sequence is TGTGCCAGCAGCCCGGGACATGTCTATGGCTACACCTTC.

The CDR3 sequence: CASSLPGQGSEAFF. The CDR3 DNA follows: TGCGCCAGCAGCTTACCGGGACAGGGTAGTGAAGCTTTCTTT. This chain uses TRBV5-1 with TRBJ1-1; 9 positions match TRBD1. V lost 2 bases, J lost 7 bases, and 6 bases stayed unmatched. Germline V CDR1 and CDR2: SGHRS, YFSETQ. The CDR3 is 14 amino acids.

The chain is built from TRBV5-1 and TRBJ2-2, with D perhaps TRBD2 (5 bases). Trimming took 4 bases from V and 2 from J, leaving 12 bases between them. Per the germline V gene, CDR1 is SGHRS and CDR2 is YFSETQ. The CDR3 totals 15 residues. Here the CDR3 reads CASSLMDSNTGELFF. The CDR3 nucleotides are TGCGCCAGCAGCCTTATGGACTCAAACACCGGGGAGCTGTTTTTT.

The CDR3 nucleotides read TGTGCCAGCAGTGAAGCGGGAGACGAGCAGTACTTC. This codes for CASSEAGDEQYF. V is TRBV6-1 and J is TRBJ2-7, with a tentative D call TRBD2 (5 bases). V lost 0 bases to trimming and J lost 5 bases, with 5 bases between them. This CDR3 has 12 residues. Germline-derived CDR1 and CDR2 are MNHNS and SASEGT.

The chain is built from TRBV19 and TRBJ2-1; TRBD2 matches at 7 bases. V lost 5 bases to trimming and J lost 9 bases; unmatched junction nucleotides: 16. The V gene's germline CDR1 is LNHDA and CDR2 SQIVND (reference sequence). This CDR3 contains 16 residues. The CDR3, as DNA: TGTGCCAGTAGTCCAATCGGACTAGTTGGTTCCTTTGAGCAGTTCTTC. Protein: CASSPIGLVGSFEQFF. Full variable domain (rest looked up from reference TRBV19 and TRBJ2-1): DGGITQSPKYLFRKEGQNVTLSCEQNLNHDAMYWYRQDPGQGLRLIYYSQIVNDFQKGDIAEGYSVSREKKESFPLTVTSAQKNPTAFYLCASSPIGLVGSFEQFFGPGTRLTVL.

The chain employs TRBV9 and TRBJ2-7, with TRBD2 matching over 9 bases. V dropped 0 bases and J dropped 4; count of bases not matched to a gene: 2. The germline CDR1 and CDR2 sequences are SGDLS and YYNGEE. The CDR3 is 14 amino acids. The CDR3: CASSVATSGYEQYF. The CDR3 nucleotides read TGTGCCAGCAGCGTAGCGACTAGCGGATACGAGCAGTACTTC.

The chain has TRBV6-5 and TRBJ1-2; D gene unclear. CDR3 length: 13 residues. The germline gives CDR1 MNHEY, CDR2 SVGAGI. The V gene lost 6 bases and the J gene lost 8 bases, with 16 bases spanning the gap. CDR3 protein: CASRRPSSEGYTF. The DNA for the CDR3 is TGTGCCAGCAGACGGCCCTCCTCGGAGGGCTACACCTTC.

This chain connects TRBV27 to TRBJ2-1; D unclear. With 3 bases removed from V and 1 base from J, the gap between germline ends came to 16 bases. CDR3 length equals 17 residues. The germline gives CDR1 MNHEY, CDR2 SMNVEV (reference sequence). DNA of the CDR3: TGTGCCAGCAGTTTGGATTATCAGGCCATGTCCTACAATGAGCAGTTCTTC. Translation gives CASSLDYQAMSYNEQFF.

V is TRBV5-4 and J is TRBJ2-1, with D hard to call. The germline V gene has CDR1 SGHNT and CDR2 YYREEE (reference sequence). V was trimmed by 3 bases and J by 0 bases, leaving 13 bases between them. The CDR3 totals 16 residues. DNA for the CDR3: TGTGCCAGCAGCTCCCGACTTGTAAGCTCCTACAATGAGCAGTTCTTC. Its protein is CASSSRLVSSYNEQFF.

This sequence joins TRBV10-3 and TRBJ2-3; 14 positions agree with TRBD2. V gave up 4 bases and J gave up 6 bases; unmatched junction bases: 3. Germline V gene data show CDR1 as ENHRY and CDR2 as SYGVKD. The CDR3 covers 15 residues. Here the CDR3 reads CAISGRTSGRDTQYF. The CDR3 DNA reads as TGTGCCATCAGTGGCCGGACTAGCGGGAGGGATACGCAGTATTTT.

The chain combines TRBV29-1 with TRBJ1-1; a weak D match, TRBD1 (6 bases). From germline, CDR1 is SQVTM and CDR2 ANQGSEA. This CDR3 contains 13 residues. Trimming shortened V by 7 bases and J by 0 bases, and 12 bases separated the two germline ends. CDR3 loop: CSAVDSMNTEAFF. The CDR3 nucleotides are TGCAGCGCCGTGGACAGCATGAACACTGAAGCTTTCTTT.

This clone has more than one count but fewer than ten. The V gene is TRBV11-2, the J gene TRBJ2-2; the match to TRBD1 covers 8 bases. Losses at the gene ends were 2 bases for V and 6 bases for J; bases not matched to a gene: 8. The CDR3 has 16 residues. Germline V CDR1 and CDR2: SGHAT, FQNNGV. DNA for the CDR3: TGTGCCAGCAGCTTACCAGGGGGCCTGGCGGCCGGGGAGCTGTTTTTT. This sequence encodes CASSLPGGLAAGELFF.

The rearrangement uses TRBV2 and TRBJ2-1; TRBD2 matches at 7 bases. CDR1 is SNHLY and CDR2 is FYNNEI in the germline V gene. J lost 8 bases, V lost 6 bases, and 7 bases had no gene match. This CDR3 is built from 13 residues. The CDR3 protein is CASRPSGPDEQFF. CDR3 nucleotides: TGTGCCAGCAGGCCTAGCGGACCGGATGAGCAGTTCTTC.

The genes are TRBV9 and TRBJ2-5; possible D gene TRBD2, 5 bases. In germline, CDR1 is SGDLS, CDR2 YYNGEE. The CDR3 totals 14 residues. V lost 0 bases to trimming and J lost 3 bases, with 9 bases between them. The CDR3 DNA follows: TGTGCCAGCAGCGTAGCTACCGGGGAAGAGACCCAGTACTTC. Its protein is CASSVATGEETQYF.